This entry concerns a single TCR beta chain. What it binds is not known. This specimen belongs to a study of blood T cells in healthy people across ages. Whole-study context: About one barcoded beta molecule per two T cells came from capture by template switching. The study, taken as a whole, reports: It was held that the diversity estimates obtained from one million T cells were underestimates.

Using a J-beta primer mix together with a sample-barcoded 5' primer, a second PCR was run for roughly 7 to 11 cycles. A single record per CDR3 protein comes from TCRdb applying MiXCR to the 5' RACE reads. This table has about 1.1 million distinct CDR3 sequences, more than 30% appearing once. The sequencing sample was made of blood. The sequence came from a man aged 18 to 30 in good health.

The CDR3 here is CASRAENSYNEQFF. In nucleotides, the CDR3 is TGTGCCAGCAGGGCAGAAAACTCCTACAATGAGCAGTTCTTC. This sequence joins TRBV2 and TRBJ2-1; D remains ambiguous. CDR3 length equals 14 residues. V was pared by 6 bases and J by 0 bases, with 9 bases between. Germline CDR1 reads SNHLY; CDR2 reads FYNNEI.